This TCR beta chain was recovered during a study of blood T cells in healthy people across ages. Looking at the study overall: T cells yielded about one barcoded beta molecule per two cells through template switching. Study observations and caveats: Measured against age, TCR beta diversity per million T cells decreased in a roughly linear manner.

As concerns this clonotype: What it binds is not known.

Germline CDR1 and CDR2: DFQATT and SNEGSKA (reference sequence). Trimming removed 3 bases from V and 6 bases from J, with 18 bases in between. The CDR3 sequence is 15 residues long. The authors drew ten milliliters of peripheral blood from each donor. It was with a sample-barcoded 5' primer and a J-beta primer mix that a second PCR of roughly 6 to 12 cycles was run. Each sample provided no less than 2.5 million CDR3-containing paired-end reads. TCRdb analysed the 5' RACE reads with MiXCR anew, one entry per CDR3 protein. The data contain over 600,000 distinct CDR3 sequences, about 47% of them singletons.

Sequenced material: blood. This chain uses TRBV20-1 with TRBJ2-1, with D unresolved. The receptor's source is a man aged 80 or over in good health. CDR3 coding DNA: TGCAGTGCTAGGCCCACGGTGGGCCGATGCAATGAGCAGTTCTTC. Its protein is CSARPTVGRCNEQFF.